This TCR beta chain was documented in a study of T cell repertoires in cytomegalovirus infection. V dropped 0 bases and J dropped 6 bases, with 11 bases sitting between them. Germline V lookup: CDR1 GTSNPN, CDR2 SVGIG (reference sequence). The length of the CDR3 is 13 residues. TCRdb redid the calling of the reads with MiXCR, one entry per CDR3 protein. The top ten hold roughly a sixth of the sample, which has just under 500,000 distinct CDR3 sequences, roughly a third seen once. Of note for this clonotype: What it binds is not known.

The source material was cultured PBMCs, sampled from culture after CMV antigen stimulation. V and J are TRBV30 and TRBJ1-1; D is unclear. This receptor was identified in a human donor in good health (CMV status not recorded). Some clones in this sample may be carry-over from other donors' samples. The CDR3 protein is CAWSVDNRSEAFF. Here the CDR3 DNA reads TGTGCCTGGAGTGTAGACAATAGGTCTGAAGCTTTCTTT.